This T cell receptor beta chain was sequenced in a study of blood T cell repertoires in COVID-19. Per the study methods: Amplifying reference gene primers gave estimates of nucleated cell counts. Generated by immunoSEQ multiplex PCR, the TCRdb table keeps only in-frame clones and is missing some. V and J calls and clone size are given by that table; D and trimming were obtained from the DNA. The sample shows around 250,000 clones, more than 75% of them seen only once. Germline CDR1 is LNHDA and CDR2 is SQIVND (reference sequence). The ends lost 3 bases at V and 6 bases at J; junction bases unmatched: 6. The CDR3 has 15 amino acids.

The chain is built from TRBV19 and TRBJ2-1, with TRBD2 matching 9 bases. Sequencing was carried out using peripheral blood. The origin of this receptor is a woman aged 55-69 years who had recovered from COVID-19. In DNA form, the CDR3 reads TGTGCCAGTAGTATCTCTGGACTAGCGTCCAATGAGCAGTTCTTC. Its translation: CASSISGLASNEQFF.